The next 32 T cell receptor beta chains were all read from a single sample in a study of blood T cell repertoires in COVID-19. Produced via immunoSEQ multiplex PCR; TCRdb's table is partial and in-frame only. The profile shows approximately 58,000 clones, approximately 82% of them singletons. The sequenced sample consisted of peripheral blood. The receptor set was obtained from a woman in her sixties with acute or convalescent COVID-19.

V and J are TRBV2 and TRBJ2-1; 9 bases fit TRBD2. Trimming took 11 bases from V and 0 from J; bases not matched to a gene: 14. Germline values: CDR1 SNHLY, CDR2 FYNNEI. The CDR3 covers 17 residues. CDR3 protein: CAGARRGGRSSYNEQFF. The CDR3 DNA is TGTGCCGGGGCACGGCGGGGGGGCCGGAGCTCCTACAATGAGCAGTTCTTC.

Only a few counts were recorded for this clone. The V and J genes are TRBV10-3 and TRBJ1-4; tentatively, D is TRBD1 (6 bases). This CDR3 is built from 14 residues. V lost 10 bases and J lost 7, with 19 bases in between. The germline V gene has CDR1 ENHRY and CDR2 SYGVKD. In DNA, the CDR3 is TGTGCCACGGGAGGGGGGGGCGGCGGTGAAAAACTGTTTTTT. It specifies CATGGGGGGEKLFF.

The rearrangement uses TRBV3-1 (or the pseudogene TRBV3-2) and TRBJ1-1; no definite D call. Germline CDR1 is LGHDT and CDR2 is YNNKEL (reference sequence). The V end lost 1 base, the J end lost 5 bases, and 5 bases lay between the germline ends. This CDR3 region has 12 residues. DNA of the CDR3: TGTGCCAGCAGCCAAGCTTCTACTGAAGCTTTCTTT. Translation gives CASSQASTEAFF.

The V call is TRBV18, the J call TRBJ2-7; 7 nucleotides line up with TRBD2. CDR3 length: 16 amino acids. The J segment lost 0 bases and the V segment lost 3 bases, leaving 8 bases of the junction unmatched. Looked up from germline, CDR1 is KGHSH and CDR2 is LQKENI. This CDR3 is CASSPYLGGTSYEQYF. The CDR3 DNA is TGTGCCAGCTCACCCTACCTCGGGGGGACCTCCTACGAGCAGTACTTC.

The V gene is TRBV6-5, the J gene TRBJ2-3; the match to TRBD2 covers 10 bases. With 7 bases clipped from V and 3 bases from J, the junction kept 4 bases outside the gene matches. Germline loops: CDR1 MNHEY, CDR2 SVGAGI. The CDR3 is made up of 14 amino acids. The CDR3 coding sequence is TGTGCCAGCAACCGAGCGGGGGGGACAGATACGCAGTATTTT. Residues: CASNRAGGTDTQYF.

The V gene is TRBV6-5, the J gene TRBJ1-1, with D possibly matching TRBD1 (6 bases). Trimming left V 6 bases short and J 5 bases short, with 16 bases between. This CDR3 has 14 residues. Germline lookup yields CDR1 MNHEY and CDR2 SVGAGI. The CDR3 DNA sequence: TGTGCCAGCAGGGCGGGAGGGGGGAGGACTGAAGCTTTCTTT. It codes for CASRAGGGRTEAFF.

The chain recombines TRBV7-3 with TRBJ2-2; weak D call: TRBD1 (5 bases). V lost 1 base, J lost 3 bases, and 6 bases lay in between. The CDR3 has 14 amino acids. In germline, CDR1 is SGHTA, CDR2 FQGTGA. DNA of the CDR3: TGTGCCAGCAGCTTAAGACAGTACACCGGGGAGCTGTTTTTT. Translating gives CASSLRQYTGELFF.

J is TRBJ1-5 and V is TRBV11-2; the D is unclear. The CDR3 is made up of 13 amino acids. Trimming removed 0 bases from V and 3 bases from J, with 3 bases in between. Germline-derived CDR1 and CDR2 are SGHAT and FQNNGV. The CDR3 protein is CASSLEANQPQHF. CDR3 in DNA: TGTGCCAGCAGCTTAGAAGCCAATCAGCCCCAGCATTTT.

In nucleotides, the CDR3 is TGTGCCAGCAGTTCGCGGACTAGCGGGGGCAACGAGCAGTACTTC. The encoded protein is CASSSRTSGGNEQYF. The chain is built from TRBV13 and TRBJ2-7; 13 bases align to TRBD2. J gave up 5 bases and V 6 bases, and 7 bases lay outside the gene matches. The CDR3 is 15 residues long. Germline V gene sequence: CDR1 PRHDT, CDR2 FYEKMQ (reference sequence).

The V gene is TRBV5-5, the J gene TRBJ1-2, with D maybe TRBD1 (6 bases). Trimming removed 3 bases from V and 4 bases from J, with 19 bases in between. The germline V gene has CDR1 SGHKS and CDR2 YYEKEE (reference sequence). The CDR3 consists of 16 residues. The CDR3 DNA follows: TGTGCCAGCAGCTCCCGGGACACCCCTAGAGGCTATGGCTACACCTTC. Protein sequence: CASSSRDTPRGYGYTF.

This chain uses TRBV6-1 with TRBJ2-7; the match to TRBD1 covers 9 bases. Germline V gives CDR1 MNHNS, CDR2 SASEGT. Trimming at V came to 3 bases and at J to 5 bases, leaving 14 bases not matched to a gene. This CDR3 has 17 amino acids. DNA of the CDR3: TGTGCCAGCAGTGACCAGAGTGGGACAGGGACCCCAGACGAGCAGTACTTC. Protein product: CASSDQSGTGTPDEQYF.

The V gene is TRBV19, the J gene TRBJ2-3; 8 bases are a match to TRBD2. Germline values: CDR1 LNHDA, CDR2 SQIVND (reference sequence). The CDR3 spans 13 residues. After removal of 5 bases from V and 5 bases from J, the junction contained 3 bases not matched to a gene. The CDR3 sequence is CASSLRGGDTQYF. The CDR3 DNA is TGTGCCAGTAGTTTACGGGGGGGAGATACGCAGTATTTT.

The CDR3 DNA reads TGTGCCAGTAGTATGGTAGGGGTTGAAGATACGCAGTATTTT. Translated, it gives CASSMVGVEDTQYF. The chain links TRBV19 to TRBJ2-3; perhaps TRBD1 as D (5 bases). This CDR3 spans 14 amino acids. The germline V and J ends were trimmed by 3 bases and 5 bases, with 12 bases remaining between them. Germline values: CDR1 LNHDA, CDR2 SQIVND (reference sequence).

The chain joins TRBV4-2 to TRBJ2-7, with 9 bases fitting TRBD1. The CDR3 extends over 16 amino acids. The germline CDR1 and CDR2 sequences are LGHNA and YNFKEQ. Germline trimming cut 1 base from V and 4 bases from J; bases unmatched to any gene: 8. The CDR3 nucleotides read TGTGCCAGCAGCCAAGCCACCGGGACAGGGTATTACGAGCAGTACTTC. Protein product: CASSQATGTGYYEQYF.

CDR3 sequence reads: CASGGGLMDTEAFF. The CDR3 bases are TGTGCCAGCGGAGGAGGGTTAATGGACACTGAAGCTTTCTTT. The chain couples TRBV5-5 to TRBJ1-1; D unclear. CDR3 length equals 14 residues. CDR1 and CDR2 from the germline V gene are SGHKS and YYEKEE (reference sequence). V dropped 7 bases and J dropped 3 bases, with 16 bases sitting between them. The variable domain in full, completed from reference TRBV5-5 and TRBJ1-1, reads DAGVTQSPTHLIKTRGQQVTLRCSPISGHKSVSWYQQVLGQGPQFIFQYYEKEERGRGNFPDRFSARQFPNYSSELNVNALLLGDSALYLCASGGGLMDTEAFFGQGTRLTVV.

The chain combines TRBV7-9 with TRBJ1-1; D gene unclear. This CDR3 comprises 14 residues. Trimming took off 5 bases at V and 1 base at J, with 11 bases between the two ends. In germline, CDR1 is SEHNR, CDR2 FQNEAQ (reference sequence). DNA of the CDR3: TGTGCCAGCAGCGGATACCACAGGAACACTGAAGCTTTCTTT. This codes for CASSGYHRNTEAFF.

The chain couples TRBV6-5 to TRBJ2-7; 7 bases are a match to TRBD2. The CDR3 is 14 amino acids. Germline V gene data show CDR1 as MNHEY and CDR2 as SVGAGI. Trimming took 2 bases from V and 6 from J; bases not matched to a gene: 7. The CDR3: CASSYGGEGSEQYF. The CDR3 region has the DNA TGTGCCAGCAGTTACGGAGGGGAGGGCAGCGAGCAGTACTTC.

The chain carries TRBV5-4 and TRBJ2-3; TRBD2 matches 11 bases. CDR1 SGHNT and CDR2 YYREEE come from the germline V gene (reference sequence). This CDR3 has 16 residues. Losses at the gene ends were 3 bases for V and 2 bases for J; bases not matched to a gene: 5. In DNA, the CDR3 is TGTGCCAGCAGCTCTAGCGGGGGGTCCTTCACAGATACGCAGTATTTT. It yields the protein CASSSSGGSFTDTQYF.

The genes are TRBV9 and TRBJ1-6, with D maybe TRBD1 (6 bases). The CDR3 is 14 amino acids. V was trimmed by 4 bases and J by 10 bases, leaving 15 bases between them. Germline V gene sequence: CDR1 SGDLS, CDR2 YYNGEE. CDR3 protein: CASSPLGGGSPLHF. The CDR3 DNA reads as TGTGCCAGCAGCCCCTTGGGGGGGGGCTCACCCCTCCACTTT.

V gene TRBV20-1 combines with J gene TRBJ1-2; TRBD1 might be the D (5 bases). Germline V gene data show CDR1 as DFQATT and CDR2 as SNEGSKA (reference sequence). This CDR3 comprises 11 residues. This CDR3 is CGSGGPYGYTF. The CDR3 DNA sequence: TGCGGATCCGGGGGTCCCTATGGCTACACCTTC.

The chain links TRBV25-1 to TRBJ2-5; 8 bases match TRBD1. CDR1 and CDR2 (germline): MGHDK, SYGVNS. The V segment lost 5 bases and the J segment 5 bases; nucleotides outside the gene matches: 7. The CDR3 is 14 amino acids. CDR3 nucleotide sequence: TGTGCCAGCAGTAGTGACAGGGGTTACGAGACCCAGTACTTC. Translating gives CASSSDRGYETQYF.

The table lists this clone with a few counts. CDR3 nucleotide sequence: TGCGCCAGCAGTGTTAGAAGCACAGATACGCAGTATTTT. Translation gives CASSVRSTDTQYF. The chain combines TRBV10-1 with TRBJ2-3; D unresolved. The germline CDR1 and CDR2 sequences are WNHNN and SYGVQD (reference sequence). The CDR3 spans 13 residues. V was trimmed by 4 bases and J by 0 bases, leaving 5 bases between them.

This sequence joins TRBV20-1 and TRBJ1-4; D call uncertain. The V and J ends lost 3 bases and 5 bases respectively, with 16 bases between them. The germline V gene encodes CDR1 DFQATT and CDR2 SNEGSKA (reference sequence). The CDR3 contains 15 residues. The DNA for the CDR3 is TGCAGTGCTAGTTTAGAGGGAGTGTCAAATGAAAAACTGTTTTTT. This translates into CSASLEGVSNEKLFF.

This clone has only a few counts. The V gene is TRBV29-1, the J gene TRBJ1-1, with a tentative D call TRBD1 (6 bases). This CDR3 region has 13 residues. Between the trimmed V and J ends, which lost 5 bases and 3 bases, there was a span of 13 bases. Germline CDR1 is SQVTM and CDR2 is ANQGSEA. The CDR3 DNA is TGCAGCGTTCAAGTAAACAGGGACACTGAAGCTTTCTTT. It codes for CSVQVNRDTEAFF.

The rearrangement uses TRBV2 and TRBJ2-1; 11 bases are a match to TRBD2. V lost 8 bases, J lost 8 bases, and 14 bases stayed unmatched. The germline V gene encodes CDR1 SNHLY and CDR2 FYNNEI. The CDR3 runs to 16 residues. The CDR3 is CASQSSGGTRGDEQFF. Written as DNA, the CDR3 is TGTGCCAGCCAATCTAGCGGGGGGACCCGGGGGGATGAGCAGTTCTTC.

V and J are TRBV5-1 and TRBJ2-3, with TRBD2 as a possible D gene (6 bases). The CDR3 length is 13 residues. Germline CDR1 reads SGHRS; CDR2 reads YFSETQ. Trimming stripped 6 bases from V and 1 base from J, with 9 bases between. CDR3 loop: CASTVAGTDTQYF. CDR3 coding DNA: TGCGCCAGCACAGTAGCGGGCACAGATACGCAGTATTTT.

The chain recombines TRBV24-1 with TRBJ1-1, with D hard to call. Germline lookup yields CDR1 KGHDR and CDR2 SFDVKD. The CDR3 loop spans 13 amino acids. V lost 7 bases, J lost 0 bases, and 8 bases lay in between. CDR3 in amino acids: CATSDILNTEAFF. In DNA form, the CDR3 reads TGTGCCACCAGCGACATTTTGAACACTGAAGCTTTCTTT.

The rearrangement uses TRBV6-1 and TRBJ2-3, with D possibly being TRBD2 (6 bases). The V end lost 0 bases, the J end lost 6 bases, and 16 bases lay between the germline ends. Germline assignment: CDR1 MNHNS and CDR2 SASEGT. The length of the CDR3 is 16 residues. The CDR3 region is CASSEAGLYRGDTQYF. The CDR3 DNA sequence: TGTGCCAGCAGTGAAGCGGGACTTTACCGCGGCGATACGCAGTATTTT.

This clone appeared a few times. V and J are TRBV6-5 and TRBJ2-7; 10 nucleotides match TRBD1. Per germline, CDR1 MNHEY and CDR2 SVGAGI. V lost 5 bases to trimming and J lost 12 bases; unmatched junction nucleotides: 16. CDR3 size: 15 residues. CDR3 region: CASSHEAGQGRRGYF. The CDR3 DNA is TGTGCCAGCAGTCATGAGGCGGGACAGGGGCGACGGGGGTACTTC.

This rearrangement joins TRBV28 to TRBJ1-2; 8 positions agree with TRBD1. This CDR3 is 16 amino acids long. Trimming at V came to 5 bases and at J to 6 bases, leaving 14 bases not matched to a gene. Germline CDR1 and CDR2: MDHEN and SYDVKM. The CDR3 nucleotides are TGTGCCAGCAGTCCCCCACAGGGGGGCTCTTGGGATGGCTACACCTTC. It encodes CASSPPQGGSWDGYTF.

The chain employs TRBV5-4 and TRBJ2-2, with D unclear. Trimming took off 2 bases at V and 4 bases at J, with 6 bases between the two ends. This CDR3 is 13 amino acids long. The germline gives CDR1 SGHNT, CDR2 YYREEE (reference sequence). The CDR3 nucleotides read TGTGCCAGCAGCTTTCTAGTCACCGGGGAGCTGTTTTTT. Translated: CASSFLVTGELFF.

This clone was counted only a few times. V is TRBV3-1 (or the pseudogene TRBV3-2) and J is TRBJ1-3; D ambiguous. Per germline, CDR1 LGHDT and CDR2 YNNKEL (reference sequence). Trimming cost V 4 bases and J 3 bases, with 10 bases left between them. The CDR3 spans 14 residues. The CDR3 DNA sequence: TGTGCCAGCAGCCCTAGTGAGATTGGAAACACCATATATTTT. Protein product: CASSPSEIGNTIYF.